This entry lists 14 T cell receptor beta chains sequenced from one sample in a study of T cells in tuberculosis. Data came from immunoSEQ multiplex PCR; TCRdb stores just in-frame clones and leaves some out. Of around 26,000 clones listed, roughly 92% were seen once; the top ten hold roughly a sixth. Sequencing was performed on PBMCs. The receptors stem from a donor aged 10-29 years with latent tuberculosis or without tuberculosis infection. Some clones in this sample may be carry-over from other donors' samples.

The V gene is TRBV9, the J gene TRBJ2-1; 7 bases are shared with TRBD2. CDR1 SGDLS and CDR2 YYNGEE come from the germline V gene. The CDR3 runs 15 residues. J gave up 4 bases and V 1 base, and 5 bases lay outside the gene matches. The CDR3 DNA reads as TGTGCCAGCAGCGTACCAAGCGGGGCATACAATGAGCAGTTCTTC. It is translated as CASSVPSGAYNEQFF.

This clone was seen a single time. This sequence joins TRBV9 and TRBJ2-7; tentative D call: TRBD1 (5 bases). V lost 3 bases and J 5 bases, leaving 12 bases between the germline ends. The CDR3 covers 13 residues. Germline loops: CDR1 SGDLS, CDR2 YYNGEE. The CDR3 loop reads CASSARVRDEQYF. The DNA for the CDR3 is TGTGCCAGCAGCGCCAGGGTCCGGGACGAGCAGTACTTC. The variable domain in full, with the rest retrieved from reference TRBV9 and TRBJ2-7, is DSGVTQTPKHLITATGQRVTLRCSPRSGDLSVYWYQQSLDQGLQFLIQYYNGEERAKGNILERFSAQQFPDLHSELNLSSLELGDSALYFCASSARVRDEQYFGPGTRLTVT.

This chain joins TRBV7-9 and TRBJ1-5; 9 bases fit TRBD1. The V segment lost 5 bases and the J segment 5 bases; nucleotides outside the gene matches: 7. CDR1 is SEHNR and CDR2 is FQNEAQ in the germline V gene (reference sequence). This CDR3 region has 15 residues. The CDR3: CASSPGTGRDQPQHF. The CDR3 DNA is TGTGCCAGCAGCCCAGGGACAGGGAGAGATCAGCCCCAGCATTTT.

The chain has TRBV7-2 and TRBJ2-7, with a weak D call TRBD1 (6 bases). V lost 2 bases, J lost 6 bases, and 17 bases lay in between. This CDR3 has 15 amino acids. Germline V lookup: CDR1 SGHTA, CDR2 FQGNSA. In DNA, the CDR3 is TGTGCCAGCAGCTTAAGCTGGGGGCAGGAGGTCGAGCAGTACTTC. Translated: CASSLSWGQEVEQYF.

This chain connects TRBV20-1 to TRBJ2-3, with D unresolved. CDR1 is DFQATT and CDR2 is SNEGSKA in the germline V gene (reference sequence). The CDR3 runs 11 residues. The ends were cut back, 0 bases at V and 11 bases at J, with 9 bases in the middle. The CDR3 here is CSAREAERQYF. The CDR3 DNA reads TGCAGTGCTAGAGAGGCTGAGCGGCAGTATTTT.

The chain carries TRBV18 and TRBJ1-5; TRBD1 agrees at 8 bases. V shed 3 bases, J shed 16 bases, and the junction held 11 bases outside the gene matches. This CDR3 spans 13 amino acids. CDR1 is KGHSH, CDR2 LQKENI, per germline. The CDR3 DNA reads TGTGCCAGCTCACCTTCGGACAGGGTGCCAACTCATTTT. Amino acids: CASSPSDRVPTHF.

The V call is TRBV5-4, the J call TRBJ1-1; 8 bases agree with TRBD1. Germline CDR1 reads SGHNT; CDR2 reads YYREEE (reference sequence). The junction had 7 bases not matched to a gene; V was cut back by 4 bases and J by 2 bases. This CDR3 region has 15 residues. For the CDR3, the DNA is TGTGCCAGCAGCCCCCAGACAGGGGTTAACACTGAAGCTTTCTTT. Protein sequence: CASSPQTGVNTEAFF.

The J gene is TRBJ2-1, the V gene TRBV27; 10 nucleotides line up with TRBD2. The V gene's germline CDR1 is MNHEY and CDR2 SMNVEV (reference sequence). Trimming cost V 10 bases and J 7 bases; bases outside gene matches: 16. The CDR3 is made up of 16 amino acids. In nucleotides, the CDR3 is TGTGCCACCCACAGGGAGCGAGCGGGAGGGCCGAATGAGCAGTTCTTC. The encoded protein is CATHRERAGGPNEQFF.

The rearrangement links TRBV7-8 to TRBJ1-3; D not certain. This CDR3 has 14 residues. The V and J ends lost 1 base and 2 bases respectively, with 6 bases between them. Germline V lookup: CDR1 SGHVS, CDR2 FQNEAQ. The CDR3 is CASSLGTTGNTIYF. For the CDR3, the DNA is TGTGCCAGCAGCTTAGGAACTACTGGAAACACCATATATTTT.

The chain has TRBV4-3 and TRBJ1-2; TRBD1 is a possible D gene (5 bases). V was pared by 3 bases and J by 8 bases, with 10 bases between. The CDR3 is 12 amino acids. Germline values: CDR1 LGHNA, CDR2 YSLEER. In nucleotides, the CDR3 is TGCGCCAGCAGCCACACAGGTTCCGGCTACACCTTC. As protein: CASSHTGSGYTF.

In the case of this clone: Because the CDR3's place on the DNA is in doubt, the DNA is left out and the CDR3 is given as listed by TCRdb. V usage is TRBV7-6 and J usage is TRBJ2-7; the tabulated D call, TRBD1, remains unverified against the DNA. Ends included, the CDR3 has 16 residues. CDR1 is SGHVS and CDR2 is FNYEAQ in the germline V gene. The CDR3 sequence is CASSLTFGTGFHEQYF.

This chain uses TRBV6-1 with TRBJ1-5, with D hard to call. The germline V gene encodes CDR1 MNHNS and CDR2 SASEGT. The CDR3 sequence is 13 residues long. V lost 2 bases to trimming and J lost 5 bases, with 7 bases between them. CDR3 nucleotides: TGTGCCAGCAGTGAAAGTAGTTATCAGCCCCAGCATTTT. Translated: CASSESSYQPQHF.

The V call is TRBV27, the J call TRBJ1-1, with D maybe TRBD1 (6 bases). CDR1 and CDR2 (germline): MNHEY, SMNVEV (reference sequence). V lost 8 bases and J lost 1, with 11 bases in between. The CDR3 consists of 13 residues. Here the CDR3 reads CASGQLENTEAFF. The CDR3 coding sequence is TGTGCCAGCGGACAGTTAGAGAACACTGAAGCTTTCTTT.

This clone was recorded once. The J gene is TRBJ1-1, the V gene TRBV7-2; D is ambiguous. The V end was cut by 4 bases, the J end by 2 bases, with 5 bases between. The CDR3 covers 12 residues. CDR1 is SGHTA and CDR2 is FQGNSA in the germline V gene. The CDR3 bases are TGTGCCAGCAGCTCCGTAAACACTGAAGCTTTCTTT. Its translation is CASSSVNTEAFF.